The 15 T cell receptor beta chains below come from one sample, sequenced in a study of neoadjuvant anti-PD-1 for oral cavity cancer. Data came from immunoSEQ multiplex PCR; TCRdb stores just in-frame clones and leaves some out. The data show about 72,000 clones, with around 88% seen just once and approximately 3% held by the top ten. The sequencing here drew on PBMCs, taken before nivolumab (anti-PD-1) treatment. The receptors shown here come from a person aged 35 to 85 with oral cavity squamous cell carcinoma.

The gene calls are TRBV2 and TRBJ2-1; possibly TRBD1 for D (6 bases). Germline CDR1 is SNHLY and CDR2 is FYNNEI. The V and J ends lost 8 bases and 4 bases respectively, with 9 bases between them. The CDR3 is 12 residues long. This CDR3 is CASWDIYNEQFF. CDR3 in DNA: TGTGCCAGCTGGGACATATACAATGAGCAGTTCTTC.

This clone was seen a few times. This chain connects TRBV2 to TRBJ2-2, with 8 bases identical to TRBD1. This CDR3 is built from 13 residues. Germline-derived CDR1 and CDR2 are SNHLY and FYNNEI. The DNA of the CDR3 is TGTGGCCAGCGCAGGGGGCGAGGCGGGGAGCTGTTTTTT. It specifies CGQRRGRGGELFF. The variable domain in full, completed from reference TRBV2 and TRBJ2-2, reads EPEVTQTPSHQVTQMGQEVILRCVPISNHLYFYWYRQILGQKVEFLVSFYNNEISEKSEIFDDQFSVERPDGSNFTLKIRSTKLEDSAMYFCGQRRGRGGELFFGEGSRLTVL.

The V call is TRBV9, the J call TRBJ1-1, with D possibly matching TRBD1 (6 bases). The CDR3 loop spans 14 amino acids. Germline CDR1 is SGDLS and CDR2 is YYNGEE. V dropped 2 bases and J dropped 4 bases, with 12 bases sitting between them. The DNA of the CDR3 is TGTGCCAGCAGCGTGCAGGGGTACGGCACTGAAGCTTTCTTT. It is translated as CASSVQGYGTEAFF.

V is TRBV15 and J is TRBJ2-1; maybe TRBD2 (6 bases). CDR1 is LNHNV, CDR2 YYDKDF, per germline (reference sequence). The CDR3 extends over 13 amino acids. The V end lost 3 bases, the J end lost 7 bases, and 10 bases lay between the germline ends. CDR3 sequence: CATSRFSGNEQFF. The CDR3 region has the DNA TGTGCCACCAGCAGGTTCAGCGGGAATGAGCAGTTCTTC.

This chain joins TRBV2 and TRBJ2-5; D uncertain. CDR1 SNHLY and CDR2 FYNNEI come from the germline V gene. The length of the CDR3 is 12 residues. V lost 3 bases and J 5 bases, leaving 7 bases between the germline ends. CDR3 nucleotides: TGTGCCAGCAGTGATTGGCAGGAGACCCAGTACTTC. Translated, it gives CASSDWQETQYF.

This clone was seen only once. The gene calls are TRBV6-4 and TRBJ1-2, with D hard to call. With 3 bases removed from V and 2 bases from J, the gap between germline ends came to 7 bases. This CDR3 has 13 amino acids. CDR1 and CDR2 from the germline V gene are MRHNA and SNTAGT. The DNA for the CDR3 is TGTGCCAGCAGTGAAGTCCAGAACTATGGCTACACCTTC. Amino acid sequence: CASSEVQNYGYTF.

The chain employs TRBV2 and TRBJ2-1, with D perhaps matching TRBD2 (7 bases). CDR1 SNHLY and CDR2 FYNNEI come from the germline V gene. The V and J ends lost 2 bases and 4 bases respectively, with 15 bases between them. This CDR3 is built from 16 residues. CDR3 sequence reads: CASSESQAGAYNEQFF. Written as DNA, the CDR3 is TGTGCCAGCAGTGAAAGCCAGGCGGGGGCATACAATGAGCAGTTCTTC.

This clone was found a few times. This rearrangement joins TRBV7-9 to TRBJ1-1, with 10 bases that match TRBD1. V was pared by 6 bases and J by 1 base, with 2 bases of the junction left unmatched. In germline, CDR1 is SEHNR, CDR2 FQNEAQ (reference sequence). The CDR3 length is 14 residues. CDR3 DNA sequence: TGTGCCAGCAGTAGGACAGGGGGGAACACTGAAGCTTTCTTT. This translates into CASSRTGGNTEAFF.

The chain joins TRBV5-5 to TRBJ2-7, with D perhaps TRBD2 (5 bases). V was shortened by 0 bases and J by 3 bases, with 13 bases between the two germline ends. This CDR3 has 15 amino acids. Germline V gene lookup returns CDR1 SGHKS and CDR2 YYEKEE (reference sequence). This chain's CDR3 is CASSLAGLAIYEQYF. The CDR3 DNA sequence: TGTGCCAGCAGCTTGGCCGGACTCGCCATCTACGAGCAGTACTTC. Combining the CDR3 with reference TRBV5-5 and TRBJ2-7 gives the whole variable domain DAGVTQSPTHLIKTRGQQVTLRCSPISGHKSVSWYQQVLGQGPQFIFQYYEKEERGRGNFPDRFSARQFPNYSSELNVNALLLGDSALYLCASSLAGLAIYEQYFGPGTRLTVT.

The chain is built from TRBV2 and TRBJ2-7, with 8 bases aligning to TRBD1. Germline values: CDR1 SNHLY, CDR2 FYNNEI. The CDR3 runs 16 residues. The junction had 11 bases not matched to a gene; V was cut back by 4 bases and J by 3 bases. CDR3 amino acids: CASSVPRDRLGYEQYF. For the CDR3, the DNA is TGTGCCAGCAGTGTGCCCCGGGACAGGTTAGGCTACGAGCAGTACTTC. Complete variable domain (other parts from reference TRBV2 and TRBJ2-7): EPEVTQTPSHQVTQMGQEVILRCVPISNHLYFYWYRQILGQKVEFLVSFYNNEISEKSEIFDDQFSVERPDGSNFTLKIRSTKLEDSAMYFCASSVPRDRLGYEQYFGPGTRLTVT.

The chain links TRBV9 to TRBJ1-4; D is undetermined. CDR1 and CDR2 (germline): SGDLS, YYNGEE. V dropped 4 bases and J dropped 4 bases, with 17 bases sitting between them. The CDR3 spans 16 residues. The CDR3 nucleotides are TGTGCCAGCAGCCATCGTTACGGGTATGGTAATGAAAAACTGTTTTTT. It specifies CASSHRYGYGNEKLFF.

The genes are TRBV7-9 and TRBJ2-1; D ambiguous. The CDR3 is 12 amino acids. Germline CDR1 is SEHNR and CDR2 is FQNEAQ (reference sequence). Trimming stripped 4 bases from V and 8 bases from J, with 9 bases between. The DNA for the CDR3 is TGTGCCAGCAGCTCGAACTTCGATGAGCAGTTCTTC. Translation gives CASSSNFDEQFF.

The rearrangement joins TRBV7-8 to TRBJ2-1; TRBD1 aligns across 7 bases. CDR3 length equals 14 residues. Germline V gene lookup returns CDR1 SGHVS and CDR2 FQNEAQ. J lost 8 bases, V lost 5 bases, and 9 bases had no gene match. This chain's CDR3 is CASSTQGEIDEQFF. In DNA form, the CDR3 reads TGTGCCAGCAGCACCCAGGGGGAGATCGATGAGCAGTTCTTC.

The chain joins TRBV5-1 to TRBJ2-7; the D gene is possibly TRBD2 (5 bases). V lost 0 bases to trimming and J lost 3 bases, with 7 bases between them. The CDR3 sequence is 13 residues long. The V gene's germline CDR1 is SGHRS and CDR2 YFSETQ. CDR3 residues: CASSLAGIYEQYF. The CDR3 bases are TGCGCCAGCAGCTTGGCGGGGATCTACGAGCAGTACTTC.

The V gene is TRBV5-8, the J gene TRBJ2-7; no firm D call. The length of the CDR3 is 15 residues. The germline V gene encodes CDR1 SGHTS and CDR2 YDEGEE. Trimming cost V 4 bases and J 1 base, with 15 bases left between them. The DNA of the CDR3 is TGTGCCAGCAGCGCCCTCCTTTCCGTATCCTACGAGCAGTACTTC. It codes for CASSALLSVSYEQYF.